This T cell receptor beta chain was identified during a study of early T cells in non-severe SARS-CoV-2 infection. On the study more broadly: With bulk RNA from unsorted whole blood as input, sequencing yielded unpaired chains. Findings and limits, study-wide: VDJdb matches were skewed toward anti-spike CD8 T cell responses.

This clonotype was seen ten or more times. Its target is unknown. The protocol attached unique molecular identifiers to individual cDNA molecules. TCRdb itself ran the 5' RACE reads through MiXCR, one entry per CDR3 protein. There are about 33,000 distinct CDR3 sequences in the sample; about 7% occur only once, and about 4% lies in the top ten. Sequencing was done on a sample of whole blood. The receptor comes from an adult who was a healthcare worker with PCR-confirmed SARS-CoV-2 infection or an uninfected control (not recorded which).

CDR3 sequence (DNA): TGTGCCAGCAGCCCCGAGACAGGGAACACTGAAGCTTTCTTT. The encoded protein is CASSPETGNTEAFF. This chain joins TRBV6-6 and TRBJ1-1; TRBD1 might be the D (6 bases). The CDR3 extends over 14 amino acids. Trimming took off 6 bases at V and 1 base at J, with 12 bases between the two ends. Germline assignment: CDR1 MNHNY and CDR2 SVGAGI (reference sequence).